This entry features one T cell receptor (beta chain) sequence. Looked up from germline, CDR1 is SQVTM and CDR2 is ANQGSEA. The CDR3 runs to 20 residues. Between the trimmed V and J ends, which lost 3 bases and 0 bases, there was a span of 29 bases. Measured with immunoSEQ multiplex PCR; TCRdb has only the in-frame clones, and not every one. The repertoire holds a few million clones, around 90% seen once, with 0.3% to 0.45% in the top ten. This sample was included in a study of shared clonotypes between healthy human individuals. The chain has TRBV29-1 and TRBJ1-1; TRBD1 might be the D (5 bases). This clonotype was obtained from a man between 18 and 35 years old in good health. Some clones in this sample may be carry-over from other donors' samples. Source material: naive CD4+ T cells from PBMCs. Subset given: CD45RA+ positively selected. CDR3 loop: CSVDEGADTRVHGMNTEAFF. The CDR3 DNA follows: TGCAGCGTTGATGAAGGGGCGGACACAAGGGTTCATGGGATGAACACTGAAGCTTTCTTT.